These 8 T cell receptor beta chains came from one sample sequenced in a study of T-cell reconstitution after alpha-beta-depleted transplantation in children (dated by TCRdb to about 2016). Library preparation employed PCR. The sequencer listed for this sample is Illumina HiSeq 2500. TCR libraries were prepared with molecular barcoding, using unique molecular identifiers to normalize TCRbeta repertoire quantification. TCRdb itself trimmed the public reads at Q25 with fastp, ran MiXCR and retained productive beta chains. Identical CDR3 proteins give one entry, which carries the most common genes and DNA. The sample table holds fewer than 95,000 distinct CDR3 sequences, of which 9% to 15% were seen once. The top ten clones comprise about 14% of the sample. The sequencing here drew on PBMCs from the stem cell graft donor, taken from the stem cell graft. The receptors here all came from a human donor who donated a stem cell graft to a child with inherited bone marrow failure.

This clonotype was detected only a few times. The rearrangement links TRBV11-2 to TRBJ1-2; perhaps TRBD1 as D (5 bases). The germline CDR1 and CDR2 sequences are SGHAT and FQNNGV. The CDR3 consists of 19 residues. Trimming removed 2 bases from V and 1 base from J, with 23 bases in between. The CDR3 sequence is CASSLKSQGPFALNYGYTF. CDR3 bases: TGTGCCAGCAGCTTAAAGAGCCAGGGCCCCTTCGCCCTTAACTATGGCTACACCTTC.

This clonotype was counted many times. The chain's CDR3 is CSVDYASTEAFF. The CDR3 DNA follows: TGCAGCGTTGACTATGCCTCCACTGAAGCTTTCTTT. V gene TRBV29-1 combines with J gene TRBJ1-1, with unresolved D. This CDR3 has 12 residues. CDR1 SQVTM and CDR2 ANQGSEA come from the germline V gene. The V and J ends lost 3 bases and 4 bases respectively, with 9 bases between them.

At least ten counts were recorded for this clonotype. The chain links TRBV5-1 to TRBJ1-2; TRBD1 matches at 9 bases. The CDR3 sequence is 15 residues long. Germline loops: CDR1 SGHRS, CDR2 YFSETQ. Unmatched junction bases numbered 4, after V lost 0 bases and J lost 4 bases. As DNA, the CDR3 is TGCGCCAGCAGCTTGGCGGCGGGACAGGGCTATGGCTACACCTTC. Residues: CASSLAAGQGYGYTF.

This clonotype was seen many times. In DNA, the CDR3 is TGTGCCAGCAGCTTAGGCGGGGGCTACTATGGCTACACCTTC. It is translated as CASSLGGGYYGYTF. The chain is built from TRBV7-8 and TRBJ1-2, with D possibly TRBD1 on 6 matching bases. Trimming shortened V by 1 base and J by 3 bases, and 9 bases separated the two germline ends. Per germline, CDR1 SGHVS and CDR2 FQNEAQ. CDR3 length: 14 amino acids.

A remark on this clonotype: The junction departs from germline at one end; a sequencing error may be responsible. The V and J genes are TRBV5-6 and TRBJ2-2; D is possibly TRBD1 (5 bases). The length of the CDR3 is 14 residues. Germline assignment: CDR1 SGHDT and CDR2 YYEEEE. CDR3 loop: CAISPGHLSGELFF. The CDR3, as DNA: TGTGCCATCAGCCCCGGACACCTGAGCGGGGAGCTGTTTTTT.

The rearrangement links TRBV18 to TRBJ2-3; TRBD1 agrees at 8 bases. Germline V gene sequence: CDR1 KGHSH, CDR2 LQKENI. This CDR3 is built from 15 residues. The V segment lost 4 bases and the J segment 1 base; nucleotides outside the gene matches: 4. CDR3 in amino acids: CASSLQGEGTDTQYF. The CDR3 DNA sequence: TGTGCCAGCTCACTACAGGGGGAGGGCACAGATACGCAGTATTTT.

This clonotype was recorded at least ten times. The genes are TRBV7-2 and TRBJ1-1; D gene uncertain. Germline V gene data show CDR1 as SGHTA and CDR2 as FQGNSA. The CDR3 runs to 15 residues. Trimming removed 7 bases from V and 4 bases from J, with 19 bases in between. The CDR3 nucleotides are TGTGCCAGCACCCTGAACTCCCCCGGGTTCACTGAAGCTTTCTTT. This encodes CASTLNSPGFTEAFF.

Here the CDR3 reads CSVTDDSNQPQHF. In DNA form, the CDR3 reads TGCAGCGTGACAGATGATAGCAATCAGCCCCAGCATTTT. This rearrangement joins TRBV29-1 to TRBJ1-5, with D perhaps matching TRBD1 (5 bases). CDR1 and CDR2 (germline): SQVTM, ANQGSEA. The CDR3 contains 13 residues. Trimming removed 6 bases from V and 0 bases from J, with 9 bases in between.